This paragraph covers one T cell receptor (beta chain) sequence. Its target antigen remains unknown. Nothing much larger sits one base from this clone, and base qualities are not available. Between the V and J ends, shortened by 6 bases and 4 bases respectively, the junction contains 22 bases. Measured from the cysteine to the phenylalanine, the CDR3 is 16 residues long. Left in the record is the CDR3 DNA by itself, 48 bases read in frame from the first base. CDR1 SGDLS and CDR2 YYNGEE were looked up in the germline V gene. This sample is drawn from a study of control samples from healthy donors and cancer patients (dated by TCRdb to the early 2020s). The library was generated by the immunoSEQ multiplex PCR assay. Sourced from immuneACCESS, this table was stored by TCRdb with only in-frame sequences that have V and J called. A share of the clones is absent; for the studies checked, an unresolved V gene accounts for under half, and the remainder has no known explanation. For this sample there are under 200,000 clones; 85% to 95% appear just once. 8.5% of the sample rests with the top ten.

The material sequenced was blood. This clonotype was obtained from a middle-aged woman in good health. The rearranged segments are TRBV9 and TRBJ1-2, with TRBD1 perhaps the D gene, on 6 matching bases. The CDR3 protein is CASTPRQEGGGYGYTF. Here is the DNA: TGTGCCAGCACCCCCCGACAGGAAGGGGGAGGCTATGGCTACACCTTC.